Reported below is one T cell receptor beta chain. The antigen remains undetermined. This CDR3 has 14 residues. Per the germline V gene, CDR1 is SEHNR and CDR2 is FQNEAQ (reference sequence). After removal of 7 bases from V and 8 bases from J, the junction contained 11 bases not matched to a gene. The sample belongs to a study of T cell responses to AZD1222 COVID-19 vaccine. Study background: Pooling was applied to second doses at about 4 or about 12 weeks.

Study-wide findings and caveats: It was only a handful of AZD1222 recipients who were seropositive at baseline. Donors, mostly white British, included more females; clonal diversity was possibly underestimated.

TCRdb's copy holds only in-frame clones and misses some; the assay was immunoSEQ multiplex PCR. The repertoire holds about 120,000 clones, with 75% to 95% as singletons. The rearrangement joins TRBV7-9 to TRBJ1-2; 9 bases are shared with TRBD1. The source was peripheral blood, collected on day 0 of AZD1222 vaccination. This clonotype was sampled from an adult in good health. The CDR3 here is CASNLSDRGGGYTF. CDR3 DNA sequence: TGTGCCAGCAACCTATCGGACAGGGGTGGGGGCTACACCTTC.